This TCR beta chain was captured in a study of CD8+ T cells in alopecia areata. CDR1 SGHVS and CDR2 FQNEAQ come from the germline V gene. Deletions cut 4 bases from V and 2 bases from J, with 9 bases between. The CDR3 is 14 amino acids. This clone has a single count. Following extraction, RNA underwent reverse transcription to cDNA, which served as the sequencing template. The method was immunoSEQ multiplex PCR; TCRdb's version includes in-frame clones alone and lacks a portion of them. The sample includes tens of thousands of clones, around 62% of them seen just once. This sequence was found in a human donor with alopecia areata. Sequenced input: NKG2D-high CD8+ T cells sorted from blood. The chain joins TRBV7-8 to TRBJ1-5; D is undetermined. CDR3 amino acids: CASSSSRGNQPQHF. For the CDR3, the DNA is TGTGCCAGCAGCTCGTCCCGGGGCAATCAGCCCCAGCATTTT.